These T cell receptor beta chains were read from a single sample in a study of CD8 T cells in Susac syndrome. TCRdb called the immunoSEQ multiplex PCR reads again in MiXCR, with one record for every CDR3 protein. The table shows about 130,000 distinct CDR3 sequences, with roughly 96% occurring only once. Sequenced: CD4+ T cells from PBMCs. The receptors derive from a human donor in good health. The CDR3 runs from the conserved cysteine through the conserved F or W. A D gene is named only where the DNA matches it firmly. Clone size appears in some rows only: once, few, many, or a class for an expanded clone.

TGCGCCAGCAGCCAAGATCAAGGGCATCTGTATGGCTACACCTTC	CASSQDQGHLYGYTF	NA	15	NA	TRBJ1-2	TRBV4-1
TGTGCCAGCAGCCTGACAGGGATGACTCAGCCCCAGCATTTT	CASSLTGMTQPQHF	NA	14	TRBD1	TRBJ1-5	TRBV12-3/TRBV12-4
TGTGCCAGCCGGGGGCCCGCTAACTATGGCTACACCTTC	CASRGPANYGYTF	NA	13	NA	TRBJ1-2	TRBV19
TGTGCCAGCAGCTCCCTCGGGACTAGAGAAGGTGAGCAGTTCTTC	CASSSLGTREGEQFF	once	15	TRBD2	TRBJ2-1	TRBV7-2
TGTGCCAGCAGTGCGCAGGGGGGCGGGACCGGGGAGCTGTTTTTT	CASSAQGGGTGELFF	NA	15	NA	TRBJ2-2	TRBV6-1
TGTGCCAGCAGGCCAGGGGGGGCTTTGGCCCAAGAGACCCAGTACTTC	CASRPGGALAQETQYF	NA	16	NA	TRBJ2-5	TRBV28
TGTGCCAGCAGTACCGGGACAGGGAATCAGCCCCAGCATTTT	CASSTGTGNQPQHF	NA	14	TRBD1	TRBJ1-5	TRBV2
TGCGCCAGCAGCCCTTCGGGACACGAAGGCTACACCTTC	CASSPSGHEGYTF	NA	13	NA	TRBJ1-2	TRBV5-1
TGTGCCACCAGCAGAGATCGAAACATTCAGTACTTC	CATSRDRNIQYF	NA	12	NA	TRBJ2-4	TRBV15
TGTGCCACCAGATTAGCGGGAGGCTACGAGCAGTACTTC	CATRLAGGYEQYF	NA	13	TRBD2	TRBJ2-7	TRBV7-9
TGTGCCAGCAGCCAACGAGGGGACCTCTCCCAGCAGTACTTC	CASSQRGDLSQQYF	NA	14	NA	TRBJ2-7	TRBV3-1
TGTGCCAGTACCCCGGACAGGGCGGAGACTGAAGCTTTCTTT	CASTPDRAETEAFF	NA	14	TRBD1	TRBJ1-1	TRBV19
TGTGCCAGCAGTCCCGGGACTAGCTTAGGGGAGACCCAGTACTTC	CASSPGTSLGETQYF	once	15	TRBD2	TRBJ2-5	TRBV5-4
TGTGCCAGCAGCCAGGGGGTCTCTGGGGCCAACGTCCTGACTTTC	CASSQGVSGANVLTF	NA	15	NA	TRBJ2-6	TRBV3-1
TGTGCCAGCAGCCCCAGGGGGTCTCCGGCCTACGAGCAGTACTTC	CASSPRGSPAYEQYF	NA	15	TRBD1	TRBJ2-7	TRBV12-3/TRBV12-4
TGTGCCAGCAGCCAAGGGGGAACCGTCCTAGATACGCAGTATTTT	CASSQGGTVLDTQYF	NA	15	NA	TRBJ2-3	TRBV3-1
TGTGCCAGCAGCGACAGGGGCGAGCAGTACTTC	CASSDRGEQYF	NA	11	TRBD1	TRBJ2-7	TRBV28
TGCAGCGCGACGGACAGGATGGCCCAGTACTTC	CSATDRMAQYF	NA	11	TRBD1	TRBJ2-5	TRBV29-1
TGTGCCAGCAGCACCCATGCTGGGGCCTCCTACAATGAGCAGTTCTTC	CASSTHAGASYNEQFF	NA	16	NA	TRBJ2-1	TRBV7-9
TGTGCCAGCTCACCAGACAGGGATAGGAATGAGCAGTTCTTC	CASSPDRDRNEQFF	NA	14	TRBD1	TRBJ2-1	TRBV18
TGTGCCAGCAGCTCCGGGGGAGGCGGCTACACCTTC	CASSSGGGGYTF	NA	12	NA	TRBJ1-2	TRBV7-2
TGTGCCACCGGGGGACAGTCTTTCTCCTCTGGGGCCAACGTCCTGACTTTC	CATGGQSFSSGANVLTF	NA	17	TRBD1	TRBJ2-6	TRBV24-1
TGTGCCAGCAATTCGCGGAGTAGTCCTACAGGGGAGCAGTACTTC	CASNSRSSPTGEQYF	NA	15	NA	TRBJ2-7	TRBV6-2/TRBV6-3
TGTGCCAGCAGCTCAGCGACCTACGAGCAGTACTTC	CASSSATYEQYF	NA	12	NA	TRBJ2-7	TRBV28
TGTGCCAGCAGTTTAGGAGGGACAAGTAACAATGAGCAGTTCTTC	CASSLGGTSNNEQFF	NA	15	NA	TRBJ2-1	TRBV12-3/TRBV12-4
TGTGCCAGCAGTTACCTCCAGGGTGGAAACACTGAAGCTTTCTTT	CASSYLQGGNTEAFF	NA	15	NA	TRBJ1-1	TRBV6-2/TRBV6-3
TGTGCCAGCAGTGAAGGGACCCTCGGACTCTACGAGCAGTACTTC	CASSEGTLGLYEQYF	NA	15	NA	TRBJ2-7	TRBV12-3/TRBV12-4
TGTGCCAGCAGCCCCCGGGGCTCCCCTGTCGGGGAAAAACTGTTTTTT	CASSPRGSPVGEKLFF	NA	16	NA	TRBJ1-4	TRBV3-1
TGTGCCTCTATTAGGGGAAAAGCGGTGAACACCGGGGAGCTGTTTTTT	CASIRGKAVNTGELFF	NA	16	NA	TRBJ2-2	TRBV28
TGCGCCAGCAGCCGCGGGGGACAGGCCCCCTACGAGCAGTACTTC	CASSRGGQAPYEQYF	NA	15	NA	TRBJ2-7	TRBV5-1
TGTGCCAGCAGTGAAGCCCTCGGACAGCTCAGGGAGACCCAGTACTTC	CASSEALGQLRETQYF	NA	16	NA	TRBJ2-5	TRBV2
TGTGCCAGCAGCACGTTGGGACTAGCAGCCCTAACCAAAAACATTCAGTACTTC	CASSTLGLAALTKNIQYF	NA	18	NA	TRBJ2-4	TRBV21-1
TGTGCCAGTAGACCAGGGGACAACCTCTACGGCTACACCTTC	CASRPGDNLYGYTF	NA	14	NA	TRBJ1-2	TRBV19
TGTGCCAGCCTAGGCCCGGGGAGGGCCCAGGAGACCCAGTACTTC	CASLGPGRAQETQYF	NA	15	TRBD2	TRBJ2-5	TRBV2
TGTGCCAGCAACAGATACGGGGAGGCCGGTGGCCACTATTACGAGCAGTACTTC	CASNRYGEAGGHYYEQYF	NA	18	NA	TRBJ2-7	TRBV13
TGCAGTGCCCACAGCGCCTCCTACGAGCAGTACTTC	CSAHSASYEQYF	once	12	NA	TRBJ2-7	TRBV20-1
TGTGCCTGGAGTGTACGTGGGGGGGCTGGCACAGATACGCAGTATTTT	CAWSVRGGAGTDTQYF	NA	16	NA	TRBJ2-3	TRBV30
TGCAGTGCACCAGGACTAGCGGGATTCGTAGAAGGGACCCAGTACTTC	CSAPGLAGFVEGTQYF	NA	16	TRBD2	TRBJ2-5	TRBV20-1
TGCGCCAGCAGCTTCCAGAGCTCCTACAATGAGCAGTTCTTC	CASSFQSSYNEQFF	NA	14	NA	TRBJ2-1	TRBV5-1
TGTGCCAGCAGCCAAACGGGACAGGGAAGGTACGAGCAGTACTTC	CASSQTGQGRYEQYF	NA	15	TRBD1	TRBJ2-7	TRBV7-9
TGCGCCAGCAGCTTGTCCCCAGCGAACACCGGGGAGCTGTTTTTT	CASSLSPANTGELFF	NA	15	NA	TRBJ2-2	TRBV5-1
TGTGCCAGCTCCCTGCTCCAGGGATCGGAGACCCAGTACTTC	CASSLLQGSETQYF	NA	14	NA	TRBJ2-5	TRBV18
TGCAGCGTTCAGACAGGATCGGCTGAAGCTTTCTTT	CSVQTGSAEAFF	NA	12	NA	TRBJ1-1	TRBV29-1